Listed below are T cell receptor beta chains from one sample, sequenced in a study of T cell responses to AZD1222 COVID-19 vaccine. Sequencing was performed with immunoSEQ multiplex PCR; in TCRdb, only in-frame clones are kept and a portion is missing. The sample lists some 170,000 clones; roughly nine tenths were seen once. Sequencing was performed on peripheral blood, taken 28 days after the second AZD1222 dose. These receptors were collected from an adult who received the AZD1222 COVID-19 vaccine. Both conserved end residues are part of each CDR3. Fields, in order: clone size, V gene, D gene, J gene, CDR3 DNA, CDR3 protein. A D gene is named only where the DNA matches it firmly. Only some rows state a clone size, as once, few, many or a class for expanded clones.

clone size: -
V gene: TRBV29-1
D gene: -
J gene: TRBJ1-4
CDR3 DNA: TGCAGCGTTGCTGGGCAGGGTCGAAGTGAAAAACTGTTTTTT
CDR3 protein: CSVAGQGRSEKLFF

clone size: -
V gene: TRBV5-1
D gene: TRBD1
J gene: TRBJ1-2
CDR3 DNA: TGCGCCAGCTCCCCCCAACAGGGGAACAACTATGGCTACACCTTC
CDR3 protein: CASSPQQGNNYGYTF

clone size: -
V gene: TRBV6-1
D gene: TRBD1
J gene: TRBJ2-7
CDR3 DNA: TGTGCCAGCAGTGAAGCGAACCATGGACAGGGTAGCCTCTACGAGCAGTACTTC
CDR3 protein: CASSEANHGQGSLYEQYF

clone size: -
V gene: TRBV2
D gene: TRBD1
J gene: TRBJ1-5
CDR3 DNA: TGTGCCAGCACGCGAGACAGGGGAGGAGAGCCCCAGCATTTT
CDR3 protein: CASTRDRGGEPQHF

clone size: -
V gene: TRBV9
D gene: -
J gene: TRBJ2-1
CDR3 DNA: TGTGCCAGCAGCGTAGACGGGAAAGCCTACAATGAGCAGTTCTTC
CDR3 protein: CASSVDGKAYNEQFF

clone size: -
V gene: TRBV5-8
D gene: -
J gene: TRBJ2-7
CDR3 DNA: TGTGCCAGCAGCTTTGACCACTCCTACGAGCAGTACTTC
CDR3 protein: CASSFDHSYEQYF

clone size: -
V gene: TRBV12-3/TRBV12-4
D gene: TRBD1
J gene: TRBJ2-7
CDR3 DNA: TGTGCCAGCAGACAAGACAGGGGCTACGAGCAGTACTTC
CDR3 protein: CASRQDRGYEQYF

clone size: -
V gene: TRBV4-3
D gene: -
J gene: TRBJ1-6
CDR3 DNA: TGCGCCAGCAGCCAATCTCGCTGGACAAATTCACCCCTCCACTTT
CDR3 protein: CASSQSRWTNSPLHF

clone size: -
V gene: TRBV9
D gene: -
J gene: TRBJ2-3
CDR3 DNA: TGTGCCAGCAGCGTAGCGGTCACTCAGACGCAGTATTTT
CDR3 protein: CASSVAVTQTQYF

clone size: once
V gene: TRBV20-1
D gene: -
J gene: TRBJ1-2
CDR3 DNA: TGCAGTGCTAGAGAGCCCTATGGCTACACCTTC
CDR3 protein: CSAREPYGYTF

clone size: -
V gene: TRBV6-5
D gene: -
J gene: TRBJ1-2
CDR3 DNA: TGTGCCAGCAGTTACTCGGACAAATCAGATGGCTACACCTTC
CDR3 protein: CASSYSDKSDGYTF

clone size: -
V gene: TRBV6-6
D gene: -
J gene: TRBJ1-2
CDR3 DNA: TGTGCCAGCAGTCTTCTTGCTCTTAACTATGGCTACACCTTC
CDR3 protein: CASSLLALNYGYTF

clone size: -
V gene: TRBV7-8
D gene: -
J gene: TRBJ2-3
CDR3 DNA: TGTGCCAGCAGCTTAGTCGAGGGCAATCAGCCCCAGTATTTT
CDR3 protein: CASSLVEGNQPQYF

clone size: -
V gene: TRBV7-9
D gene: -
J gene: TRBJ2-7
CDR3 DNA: TGTGCCAGCAGCGGTCAGGGGTACGAGCAGTACTTC
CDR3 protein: CASSGQGYEQYF

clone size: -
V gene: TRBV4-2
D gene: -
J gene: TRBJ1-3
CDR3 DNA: TGTGCCAGCAGCCAGGGGGCCTCTGGAAACACCATATATTTT
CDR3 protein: CASSQGASGNTIYF

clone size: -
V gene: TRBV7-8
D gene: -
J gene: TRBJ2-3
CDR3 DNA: TGTGCCAGCAGCTTCCAGCGGGCCTACACAGATACGCAGTATTTT
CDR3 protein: CASSFQRAYTDTQYF

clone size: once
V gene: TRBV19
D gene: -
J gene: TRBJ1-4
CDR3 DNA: TGTGCCAGTAATTCACAATCCTCAACTAATGAAAAACTGTTTTTT
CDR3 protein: CASNSQSSTNEKLFF